This record looks at one TCR beta chain sequence and its context. Per the authors' pipeline: Reference gene primer amplification yielded estimated nucleated cell counts. Assay: immunoSEQ multiplex PCR; the TCRdb copy retains only in-frame clones and omits some. That table is the source of V, J and clone size, and D and trimming were worked out from the DNA. The sample lists 250,000 to 300,000 clones, approximately 85% occurring once. Participants' own reports of clinical history determined their cohort assignment. The record originates from a study of blood T cell repertoires in COVID-19. Study background: Samples representing acute and convalescent COVID-19 were sourced from the United States, Italy and Spain. PBMCs, B-cell-depleted T cells, or T cells provided the cDNA or gDNA that made up the material.

Sequencing was performed on PBMCs or T cells enriched from blood (not recorded which). This receptor was taken from a woman between 45 and 65 years old who had recovered from COVID-19.

CDR3 sequence reads: CAARGTGTMFGYTF. CDR3 sequence (DNA): TGTGCCGCAAGGGGGACAGGGACTATGTTTGGCTACACCTTC. The chain links TRBV27 to TRBJ1-2, with 9 nucleotides matching TRBD1. After removal of 11 bases from V and 7 bases from J, the junction contained 14 bases not matched to a gene. The CDR3 extends over 14 amino acids. Germline V gene data show CDR1 as MNHEY and CDR2 as SMNVEV (reference sequence).